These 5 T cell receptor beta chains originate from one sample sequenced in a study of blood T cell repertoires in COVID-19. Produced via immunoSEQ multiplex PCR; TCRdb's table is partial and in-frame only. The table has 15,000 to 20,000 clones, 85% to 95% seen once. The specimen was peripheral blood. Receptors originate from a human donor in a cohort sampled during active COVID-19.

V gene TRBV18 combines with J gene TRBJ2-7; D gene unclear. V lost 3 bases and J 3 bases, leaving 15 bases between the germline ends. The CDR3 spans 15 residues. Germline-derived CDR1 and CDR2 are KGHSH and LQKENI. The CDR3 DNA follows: TGTGCCAGCTCACCCTTTGGTGAGGTTAGCTACGAGCAGTACTTC. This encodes CASSPFGEVSYEQYF. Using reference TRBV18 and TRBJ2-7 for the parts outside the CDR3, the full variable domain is NAGVMQNPRHLVRRRGQEARLRCSPMKGHSHVYWYRQLPEEGLKFMVYLQKENIIDESGMPKERFSAEFPKEGPSILRIQQVVRGDSAAYFCASSPFGEVSYEQYFGPGTRLTVT.

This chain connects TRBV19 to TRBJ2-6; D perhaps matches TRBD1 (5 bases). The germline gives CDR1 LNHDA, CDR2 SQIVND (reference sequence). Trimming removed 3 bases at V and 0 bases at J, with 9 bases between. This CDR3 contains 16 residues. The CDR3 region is CASSIGHNSGANVLTF. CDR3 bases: TGTGCCAGTAGTATTGGACATAACTCTGGGGCCAACGTCCTGACTTTC.

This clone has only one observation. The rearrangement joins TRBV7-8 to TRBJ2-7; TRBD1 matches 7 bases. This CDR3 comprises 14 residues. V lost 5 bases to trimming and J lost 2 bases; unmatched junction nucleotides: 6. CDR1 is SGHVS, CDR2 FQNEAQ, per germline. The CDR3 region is CASSEAGTAYEQYF. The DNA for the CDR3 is TGTGCCAGCAGCGAAGCCGGGACAGCCTACGAGCAGTACTTC.

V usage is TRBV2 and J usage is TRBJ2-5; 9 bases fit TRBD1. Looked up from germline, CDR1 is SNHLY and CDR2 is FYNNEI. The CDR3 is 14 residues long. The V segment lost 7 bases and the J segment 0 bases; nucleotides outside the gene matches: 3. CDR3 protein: CASTGTGYQETQYF. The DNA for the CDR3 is TGTGCCAGCACCGGGACAGGGTACCAAGAGACCCAGTACTTC.

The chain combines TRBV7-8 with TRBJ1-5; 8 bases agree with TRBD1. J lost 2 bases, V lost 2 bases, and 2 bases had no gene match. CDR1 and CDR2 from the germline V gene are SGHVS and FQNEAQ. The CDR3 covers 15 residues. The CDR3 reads CASSLKGQGNQPQHF. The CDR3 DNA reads TGTGCCAGCAGCTTAAAGGGACAGGGCAATCAGCCCCAGCATTTT. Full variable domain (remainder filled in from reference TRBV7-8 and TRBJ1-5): GAGVSQSPRYKVAKRGQDVALRCDPISGHVSLFWYQQALGQGPEFLTYFQNEAQLDKSGLPSDRFFAERPEGSVSTLKIQRTQQEDSAVYLCASSLKGQGNQPQHFGDGTRLSIL.